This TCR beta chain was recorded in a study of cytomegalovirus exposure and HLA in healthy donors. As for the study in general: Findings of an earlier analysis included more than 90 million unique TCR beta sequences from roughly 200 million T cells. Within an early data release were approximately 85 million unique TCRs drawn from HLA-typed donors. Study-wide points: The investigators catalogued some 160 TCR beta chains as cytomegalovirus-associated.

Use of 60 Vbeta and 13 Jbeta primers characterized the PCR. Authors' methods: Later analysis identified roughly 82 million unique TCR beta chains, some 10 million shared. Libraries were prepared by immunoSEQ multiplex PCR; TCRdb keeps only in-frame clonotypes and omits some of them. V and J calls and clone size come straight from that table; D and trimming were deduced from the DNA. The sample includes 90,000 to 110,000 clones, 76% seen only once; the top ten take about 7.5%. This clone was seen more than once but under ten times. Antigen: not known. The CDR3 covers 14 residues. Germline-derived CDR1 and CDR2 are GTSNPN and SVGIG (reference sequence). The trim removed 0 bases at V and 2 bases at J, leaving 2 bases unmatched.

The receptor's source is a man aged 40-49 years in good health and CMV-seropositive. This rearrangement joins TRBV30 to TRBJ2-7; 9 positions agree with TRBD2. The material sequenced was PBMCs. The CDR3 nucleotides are TGTGCCTGGAGTGTTAGCGGGGGTCCCTACGAGCAGTACTTC. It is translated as CAWSVSGGPYEQYF.